Below, one T cell receptor (beta chain) is given with its context. Its antigen is not identified. Sequencing was performed with immunoSEQ multiplex PCR; in TCRdb, only in-frame clones are kept and a portion is missing. The table shows roughly 110,000 clones, with more than 80% occurring only once. This sample is drawn from a study of T cell responses to AZD1222 COVID-19 vaccine. Regarding the study as a whole: Elevations in Spike-specific TCR breadth and depth followed administration of two AZD1222 doses. Regions 160-218 and 743-854 dominated among vaccine-associated CD4 TCRs spanning spike. Females made up more of the donors, who were largely white British, and clonal diversity may have come out too low. Baseline testing showed seropositivity in only a handful of AZD1222 recipients.

The CDR3 contains 15 residues. The germline V and J ends were trimmed by 3 bases and 5 bases, with 16 bases remaining between them. Germline lookup yields CDR1 LGHDT and CDR2 YNNKEL (reference sequence). The chain recombines TRBV3-1 (or the pseudogene TRBV3-2) with TRBJ1-2; D ambiguous. The material sequenced was peripheral blood, taken on day 0 of AZD1222 vaccination. The clonotype was recovered from an adult in good health. CDR3 amino acids: CASSHRPPKGYGYTF. In DNA form, the CDR3 reads TGTGCCAGCAGCCATCGCCCGCCGAAAGGGTATGGCTACACCTTC.